Following are 8 T cell receptor beta chains from one sample sequenced in a study of regulatory T cells in long-lasting Graves disease. Combining iRepertoire HTBI primers with Arm-PCR of CDR3 regions, the authors built TCR beta libraries. Each CDR3 protein is one row after TCRdb ran MiXCR on the multiplex PCR reads. Among about 460,000 distinct CDR3 sequences listed, around a fifth were seen once. Time point described: persistent/refractory GD, antithyroid drugs over 5 years with positive TRAb. PBMC-extracted RNA yielded the TCR library. The starting material was peripheral blood mononuclear cells (PBMCs), obtained when the disease was refractory, from a patient treated with antithyroid drugs. Receptors originate from a female donor with Graves disease.

This clonotype was counted only a few times. The V gene is TRBV6-1, the J gene TRBJ1-2; 10 positions agree with TRBD1. Germline V CDR1 and CDR2: MNHNS, SASEGT. Trimming cost V 7 bases and J 4 bases; bases outside gene matches: 9. The CDR3 totals 15 residues. CDR3: CASTSMDRGAYGYTF. The DNA of the CDR3 is TGTGCCAGCACCTCGATGGACAGGGGGGCCTATGGCTACACCTTC.

In its sample, this clonotype was seen a few times. The rearrangement uses TRBV19 and TRBJ1-2; D is perhaps TRBD1 (5 bases). CDR1 is LNHDA, CDR2 SQIVND, per germline (reference sequence). The CDR3 is 12 amino acids. V was shortened by 7 bases and J by 5 bases, with 11 bases between the two germline ends. The CDR3 DNA sequence: TGTGCCAGTACCAAGGACACTTATGGCTACACCTTC. It specifies CASTKDTYGYTF.

In this sample, this clonotype turned up many times. The rearrangement joins TRBV6-5 to TRBJ1-1; the D gene is possibly TRBD1 (6 bases). Germline loops: CDR1 MNHEY, CDR2 SVGAGI. Between the trimmed V and J ends, which lost 5 bases and 0 bases, there was a span of 13 bases. This CDR3 contains 15 residues. For the CDR3, the DNA is TGTGCCAGCAGTACTCGGAGGGACATGAACACTGAAGCTTTCTTT. Amino acids: CASSTRRDMNTEAFF.

To note about this clonotype: At one of its ends the junction is not consistent with the germline gene, which may arise from a read error. The chain combines TRBV15 with TRBJ2-7; D unclear. CDR3 length: 15 residues. CDR1 and CDR2 (germline): LNHNV, YYDKDF (reference sequence). The CDR3 sequence is CATTRDLPLAHEQYF. CDR3 coding DNA: TGTGCCACCACCAGAGACCTGCCCCTTGCCCACGAGCAGTACTTC.

Worth noting for this clonotype: One base away lies a much larger clone, so this may be a sequencing read error. The rearrangement uses TRBV6-5 and TRBJ1-4; D is unresolved. CDR3 length equals 11 residues. CDR1 and CDR2 from the germline V gene are MNHEY and SVGAGI. The CDR3 region is CACSYSVGLFF. CDR3 sequence (DNA): TGTGCCTGCAGTTACTCGGTGGGACTGTTTTTT.

The rearrangement uses TRBV5-1 and TRBJ1-6; no clear D gene. Germline lookup yields CDR1 SGHRS and CDR2 YFSETQ. Trimming took off 0 bases at V and 9 bases at J, with 16 bases between the two ends. This CDR3 has 16 amino acids. CDR3 in DNA: TGCGCCAGCAGCTTGGCCCCCCATTCTCGTGGTTCACCCCTCCACTTT. Protein sequence: CASSLAPHSRGSPLHF.

This clonotype was counted at least ten times. The V call is TRBV12-3 or TRBV12-4, the J call TRBJ2-7; 7 bases are shared with TRBD1. Trimming removed 6 bases from V and 3 bases from J; junction bases left unmatched: 8. The CDR3 runs 14 residues. The CDR3, as DNA: TGTGCCAGCAGCCCGGGACAGAAAGACTACGAGCAGTACTTC. It translates to CASSPGQKDYEQYF.

With regard to this clonotype: This may be a read error: a much more frequent sequence differs by one nucleotide. J is TRBJ2-5 and V is TRBV7-3; TRBD2 might be the D (6 bases). Germline V lookup: CDR1 SGHTA, CDR2 FQGTGA. This CDR3 region has 13 residues. The CDR3 spells CASSRELQEAQYF. CDR3 DNA sequence: TGTGCCAGCAGCCGGGAGCTCCAAGAGGCCCAGTACTTC.